This T cell receptor beta chain was found in a study of tumor-infiltrating lymphocytes in primary liver carcinoma. Study information: Ranging in age from 30 to 69 years, the patients were men and women. Samples returned roughly 3.5 to 7.13 million productive TCRbeta reads, a yield that was similar across tissue types.

The CDR3 is made up of 13 amino acids. Germline CDR1 is MNHNS and CDR2 is SASEGT. Remarks on this clonotype: At one boundary the junction diverges from the germline segment, which might be a read error.

Making TCR beta cDNA involved 400 to 600 ng total RNA and a constant-region primer. The TCR beta library was amplified through three nested multiplex PCR rounds in a modified ARM-PCR procedure. Each of the first two PCR rounds ran roughly 10 cycles with TRBV1-TRBV30 forward and C-beta reverse primers. Each CDR3 protein gets one entry after TCRdb re-called the multiplex PCR reads with MiXCR. The data hold about 92,000 distinct CDR3 sequences, with 68% observed a single time. From unsorted bulk tissue weighing 20-30 mg, DNA and RNA were co-extracted. Surgical resection served as treatment for the primary liver carcinoma of these patients.

This receptor was obtained from a middle-aged man with primary liver carcinoma and hepatitis B virus infection. This rearrangement joins TRBV6-1 to TRBJ2-3; the D gene is possibly TRBD2 (5 bases). Sequences were obtained from tumor-adjacent normal liver tissue. CDR3 sequence: CASSEAYGDTRYF. In DNA, the CDR3 is TGTGCCAGTAGTGAAGCTTACGGGGATACGCGGTATTTT.